The entry below describes one T cell receptor beta chain. This specimen belongs to a study of blood T cell repertoires in COVID-19. TCRdb's copy holds only in-frame clones and misses some; the assay was immunoSEQ multiplex PCR. The sample records under 95,000 clones, roughly 87% being singletons. Between the trimmed V and J ends, which lost 5 bases and 8 bases, there was a span of 12 bases. This CDR3 spans 12 amino acids. Germline CDR1 is PRHDT and CDR2 is FYEKMQ (reference sequence). J is TRBJ1-1 and V is TRBV13; weak D call: TRBD1 (6 bases). This TCR came from a man aged 50-60 years with acute or convalescent COVID-19. Material for sequencing was peripheral blood. The CDR3 spells CASSVQGSEAFF. CDR3 sequence (DNA): TGTGCCAGCAGCGTACAGGGTTCGGAAGCTTTCTTT.